The TCR beta chain under discussion was sequenced for a study of low-dose radiotherapy and immunotherapy resistance in tumors (dated by TCRdb to between 2022 and 2023). Some background on the complete study: In Cohort 1, 0.5 Gy per fraction was delivered every 2 weeks, and a total PTV dose of 6.5 Gy was prescribed. For Cohort 2, the dose was 1 Gy per fraction given every two weeks, adding up to 13 Gy in total across 26 weeks. Starting on cycle 1 day 1, patients took 300 mg of aspirin by mouth once a day for four cycles. The translational analysis covered eight patients: three from the first dose cohort and the first five from the second dose cohort. No randomization into treatment groups was done for the people taking part in the trial. Patients were given nivolumab as a 240 mg flat dose every two weeks and ipilimumab at 1 mg/kg every six weeks, with both drugs delivered intravenously. Intravenous cyclophosphamide at 200 mg/m2 was administered every two weeks, one day ahead of each radiation and immunotherapy administration.

This clonotype was seen repeatedly, ten times or more. Its antigen has not been determined. Base qualities are not at hand, and no much larger clone is one base apart. Sequencing used an Illumina HiSeq 2500. To make first-strand cDNA, Superscript III was used along with a set of TRAV- and TRBV-specific primers so that both the TCRalpha and TCRbeta chains were covered. A roughly 19-cycle PCR with Phusion amplified the TCRs, pairing a constant-region primer with the adapter that was attached to the V primers. The MessageAmp II aRNA Amplification Kit was used to amplify the isolated mRNA, with in vitro transcription run for around 15 hours at 37 degrees C. The Dynabeads mRNA DIRECT Purification Kit was used to isolate mRNA for TCR sequencing. Indexed Illumina adapters were added in a second 25-cycle Phusion PCR, and the resulting products were purified with AMPure XP beads. In the paper's pipeline: Custom Perl scripts pooled TCR sequences encoding the same protein, removed out-of-frame sequences and computed each clonotype's abundance. The analysis excluded TCR sequences that were supported by just one read. The metrics used to describe the repertoires included Shannon entropy, Gini index, clonality, richness, and the frequency of TCRs shared between repertoires. Using fastp trimming at Q25 and MiXCR clonotype assembly, TCRdb reanalyzed the public sequencing data and kept in-frame beta chains. Rows are combined by CDR3 protein, so each entry shows the most common genes and DNA. The V and J calls and clone size are TCRdb's, not the authors'. Within this sample are some 100,000 distinct CDR3 sequences, with 20% to 25% of them counted one time only. 4.1% of the sample is in the top ten clones.

This specimen's time point label, per the study, means: after trial treatment. This specimen's treatment or condition label, interpreted: LDRT plus nivolumab, ipilimumab, low-dose cyclophosphamide and aspirin (RACIN trial). The donors came from RACIN, which was a single-arm phase I dose-escalation trial that paired nivolumab and ipilimumab with aspirin, low-dose cyclophosphamide and low-dose radiotherapy. Patients were eligible if they had advanced solid tumors that were TIL-negative. From its cysteine to its phenylalanine, the CDR3 spans 17 amino acids. The only DNA kept is the CDR3, 51 bases in frame from the first base. V trim: 3 bases; J trim: 7 bases; unmatched bases: 13. Reading the germline V gene gives CDR1 SGHDT and CDR2 YYEEEE.

The sequence was collected from a male donor with prostate cancer. The V gene is TRBV5-6 and the J gene is TRBJ2-4; TRBD1 agrees with 10 junctional bases. Sample: PBMCs, taken after low-dose radiotherapy plus immunotherapy. The DNA reads TGTGCCAGCAGCTGGGGGACAGGGGAGCTGGGGTGGAACATTCAGTACTTC. It encodes CASSWGTGELGWNIQYF.